The rows below give T cell receptor beta chains drawn from one sample of a study of cytomegalovirus exposure and HLA in healthy donors. Method: immunoSEQ multiplex PCR; TCRdb's copy keeps in-frame clones and lacks some. The sample consists of approximately 150,000 clones, 60% to 80% of them appearing once. Sequencing input: PBMCs. The source of these receptors is a woman aged 40 to 50 in good health and CMV-seronegative. CDR3s leave out the opening cysteine and the closing phenylalanine or tryptophan. The order of the fields is J gene, V gene, CDR3 protein.

j_gene: TRBJ1-2; v_gene: TRBV10-3; CDR3aa: AISPTGVYGYT
j_gene: TRBJ2-1; v_gene: TRBV28; CDR3aa: ASSLEHWGDEQF
j_gene: TRBJ2-1; v_gene: TRBV9; CDR3aa: ASSPDRARNEQF
j_gene: TRBJ2-2; v_gene: TRBV29-1; CDR3aa: SVEDLGGRTGELF
j_gene: TRBJ2-5; v_gene: TRBV15; CDR3aa: ATSIRVQETQY
j_gene: TRBJ2-1; v_gene: TRBV18; CDR3aa: ASSPGLNEQF
j_gene: TRBJ2-3; v_gene: TRBV7-7; CDR3aa: ASSSQGTDTQY
j_gene: TRBJ2-2; v_gene: TRBV7-2; CDR3aa: ASSLERRWNTGELF
j_gene: TRBJ2-3; v_gene: TRBV7-3; CDR3aa: ASSFSHTDTQY
j_gene: TRBJ2-7; v_gene: TRBV28; CDR3aa: ASLSHSGGQY
j_gene: TRBJ2-1; v_gene: TRBV11-3; CDR3aa: ASSPGTDSYNEQF
j_gene: TRBJ1-2; v_gene: TRBV19; CDR3aa: ASTMDRGDYGYT
j_gene: TRBJ2-7; v_gene: TRBV2; CDR3aa: ASSEARPPYEQY
j_gene: TRBJ2-7; v_gene: TRBV5-1; CDR3aa: ASSGGRTGLNEQY
j_gene: TRBJ1-6; v_gene: TRBV7-6; CDR3aa: ASSLRGVGSPLH
j_gene: TRBJ2-3; v_gene: TRBV28; CDR3aa: ASSLQGWKDTQY
j_gene: TRBJ2-3; v_gene: TRBV6-5; CDR3aa: ASRSPSTDTQY
j_gene: TRBJ2-1; v_gene: TRBV15; CDR3aa: ATSRKLLAGGNEQF
j_gene: TRBJ2-1; v_gene: TRBV12-5; CDR3aa: ASGLVLGRGAGEQF
j_gene: TRBJ2-5; v_gene: TRBV19; CDR3aa: ATSDRVVQETQY
j_gene: TRBJ2-5; v_gene: TRBV15; CDR3aa: ATSRDRGGVETQY
j_gene: .; v_gene: TRBV7-8; CDR3aa: ASSSSRYEQY
j_gene: TRBJ2-7; v_gene: TRBV5-6; CDR3aa: ASSLDKFSYEQY
j_gene: TRBJ2-5; v_gene: TRBV27; CDR3aa: ASSLREETQY
j_gene: TRBJ1-1; v_gene: TRBV11-1; CDR3aa: ASSPTDRGNTEAF
j_gene: TRBJ2-6; v_gene: TRBV4-3; CDR3aa: ASSQGVGGIVAGANVLT
j_gene: TRBJ1-5; v_gene: TRBV10-3; CDR3aa: AISEPGTGGFQPQH
j_gene: TRBJ2-1; v_gene: TRBV5-6; CDR3aa: ASSAGTGAINEQF
j_gene: TRBJ1-5; v_gene: TRBV19; CDR3aa: ASKTGGASWFNQPQH
j_gene: TRBJ2-5; v_gene: TRBV28; CDR3aa: ASGSEETQY
j_gene: TRBJ2-7; v_gene: TRBV6-1; CDR3aa: ASSDLRGHSYEQY
j_gene: TRBJ2-7; v_gene: TRBV25-1; CDR3aa: ASSEYGGTGAREQY
j_gene: TRBJ2-7; v_gene: TRBV10-3; CDR3aa: AISGLAGSGEQY
j_gene: TRBJ1-1; v_gene: TRBV5-1; CDR3aa: ASSLREGDGAEAF
j_gene: TRBJ2-3; v_gene: TRBV6-5; CDR3aa: ASSYGQGADTQY
j_gene: TRBJ1-4; v_gene: TRBV7-2; CDR3aa: ASSLAVGELF
j_gene: TRBJ2-2; v_gene: TRBV12-5; CDR3aa: ASGFLNYPTGANTGELF
j_gene: TRBJ2-3; v_gene: TRBV28; CDR3aa: ASSSSRGADTQY
j_gene: TRBJ2-5; v_gene: TRBV4-3; CDR3aa: ASSQDTLRVAAETQY
j_gene: TRBJ2-5; v_gene: TRBV28; CDR3aa: ASSQTSGRRAGETQY
j_gene: TRBJ2-7; v_gene: TRBV28; CDR3aa: ASSPRRGSSYEQY
j_gene: TRBJ2-2; v_gene: TRBV7-9; CDR3aa: ASSPATSGLFLTGELF
j_gene: TRBJ1-5; v_gene: TRBV19; CDR3aa: ASSINRAQSNQPQH
j_gene: TRBJ1-3; v_gene: TRBV4-1; CDR3aa: ASSQGAGNTIY
j_gene: TRBJ2-1; v_gene: TRBV5-4; CDR3aa: ASSLAIIRQTIGEQF
j_gene: TRBJ2-7; v_gene: TRBV28; CDR3aa: ASMGRSYEQY
j_gene: TRBJ1-1; v_gene: TRBV14; CDR3aa: ASSQDRTGAF
j_gene: TRBJ2-7; v_gene: TRBV27; CDR3aa: ASSLSAPPRGEQY
j_gene: .; v_gene: TRBV7-2; CDR3aa: ASSRGAYEQY
j_gene: TRBJ1-2; v_gene: TRBV7-2; CDR3aa: ASSKTREGINYGYT
j_gene: TRBJ2-1; v_gene: TRBV20-1; CDR3aa: SARLDNEQF
j_gene: TRBJ1-2; v_gene: TRBV11-2; CDR3aa: ASSLSGQSYGYT
j_gene: TRBJ2-7; v_gene: TRBV10-3; CDR3aa: AISPGEGDFYEQY
j_gene: TRBJ2-1; v_gene: TRBV6-5; CDR3aa: ASRVQGTYEQF
j_gene: TRBJ2-2; v_gene: TRBV4-2; CDR3aa: ASSQETSGGPYTGELF
j_gene: TRBJ2-7; v_gene: TRBV4-3; CDR3aa: ASSQGLAGSYEQY
j_gene: TRBJ1-2; v_gene: TRBV13; CDR3aa: ASSEPGAGNYGYT